This is a list of T cell receptor beta chains from one sample in a study of Graves' ophthalmopathy and Graves' hyperthyroidism. MiXCR, run by TCRdb on the multiplex PCR reads, gives a single entry per CDR3 protein. Among hundreds of thousands of distinct CDR3 sequences listed, 14% were seen once. The sample comprised blood. Receptor source: a woman between 25 and 40 years old with Graves' ophthalmopathy. Each CDR3 is given with its conserved first and last residue. Fields, in order: clone size, V gene, J gene, D gene, CDR3 DNA, CDR3 protein. A D gene is named only where the DNA matches it firmly. Clone size is shown for a subset of rows, as once, few, many or a class of expanded clone.

NA	TRBV2	TRBJ1-5	NA	TGTGCCAGCAGTGAGGGACGGTTCAATCAGCCCCAGCATTTT	CASSEGRFNQPQHF
many	TRBV2	TRBJ1-1	NA	TGTGCCAGCGAACTCGCACAGCCTCCGTTGGGAGCTTTCTTT	CASELAQPPLGAFF
many	TRBV10-3	TRBJ1-1	TRBD1	TGTGCCATTAAACCGGGACAGGGGACTGAAGCTTTCTTT	CAIKPGQGTEAFF
many	TRBV30	TRBJ1-6	NA	TGTGCCTGGAGTCCTCGGACAGACCTCCACTTT	CAWSPRTDLHF
many	TRBV28	TRBJ2-7	TRBD1	TGTGCCAGCAGTCCTTTACAGGGGTTAGATCACGAGCAGTACTTC	CASSPLQGLDHEQYF
few	TRBV18	TRBJ1-6	NA	TGTGCCAGCTCACCGGAGCGACAGCCTTCACCCCTCCACTTT	CASSPERQPSPLHF
many	TRBV15	TRBJ2-2	TRBD1	TGTGCCACCAGCAGAGGGAGGACAGGCAACACCGGGGAGCTGTTTTTT	CATSRGRTGNTGELFF
many	TRBV28	TRBJ1-2	NA	TGTGCCAGCAGTAGTTTACAGGGCAGCTATGGCTACACCTTC	CASSSLQGSYGYTF
many	TRBV19	TRBJ2-2	NA	TGTGCCAGTAGGATCGGGGGTTCCGGGGAGCTGTTTTTT	CASRIGGSGELFF
many	TRBV7-2	TRBJ2-5	NA	TGTGCCAGCAGCTTACTAGGCCTGGAGACCCAGTACTTC	CASSLLGLETQYF
many	TRBV29-1	TRBJ2-7	TRBD2	TGCAGCGTTGCCCCCCTTCCTCTAGCGGGAGGGGCCCACGAGCAGTACTTC	CSVAPLPLAGGAHEQYF
many	TRBV10-3	TRBJ1-1	NA	TGTGCCACCAGGAACGTTAATACTGAAGCTTTCTTT	CATRNVNTEAFF
many	TRBV20-1	TRBJ1-2	NA	TGCAGTGCTAGAGGGACAAAAACAGGGCAAGGCTACACCTTC	CSARGTKTGQGYTF
many	TRBV10-3	TRBJ1-5	TRBD1	TGTGCCATCAGCGAGGACAGGAATCAGCCCCAGCATTTT	CAISEDRNQPQHF
many	TRBV12-3/TRBV12-4	TRBJ1-3	NA	TGTGCCAGCAAATCGGGGAACACCATATATTTT	CASKSGNTIYF
many	TRBV30	TRBJ1-1	NA	TGTGCCTGGAGTTCGCGATACACTCCAGGAGGAGCTTTCTTT	CAWSSRYTPGGAFF
many	TRBV11-2	TRBJ2-7	NA	TGTGCCAGCAGCTTAGATCCGGGGGCGTCCTACGAGCAGTACTTC	CASSLDPGASYEQYF
few	TRBV5-1	TRBJ2-7	NA	TGCGCCAGCAGCTTCGCGCATCTCTACGAGCAGTACTTC	CASSFAHLYEQYF
NA	TRBV11-2	TRBJ2-5	NA	TGTGCCAGCAGCTTAGGGGATTGGCCTTTTGCGGAGACCCAGTACTTC	CASSLGDWPFAETQYF
few	TRBV12-3/TRBV12-4	TRBJ2-4	NA	TGTGCCAGCAGTTGGGGGGGCGGGAGAGACATTCAGTACTTC	CASSWGGGRDIQYF
few	TRBV12-3/TRBV12-4	TRBJ2-4	NA	TGTGCCAGCAGTTTTCTCCTAGCCAAAAACATTCAGTACTTC	CASSFLLAKNIQYF
many	TRBV6-1	TRBJ2-7	TRBD2	TGTGCCAGCAGTGAAGTACCAGGACTAGCGGGAGGGCCGGTCGAGCAGTACTTC	CASSEVPGLAGGPVEQYF
many	TRBV2	TRBJ2-3	NA	TGTGCCAGCGGCGAGATCACAGATACGCAGTATTTT	CASGEITDTQYF
NA	TRBV28	TRBJ1-1	NA	NA	CASRKETQYFGPGTEAFF
many	TRBV19	TRBJ1-1	NA	TGTGCCAGTATTGTCGGGCTTAACACTGAAGCTTTCTTT	CASIVGLNTEAFF
many	TRBV29-1	TRBJ2-7	NA	TGCAGCGTTGAAGATATGACGACTTACGAGCAGTACTTC	CSVEDMTTYEQYF
many	TRBV28	TRBJ1-2	NA	TGTGCCAGCAGTTTGAACTGGGCGAGACTCTATGGCTACACCTTC	CASSLNWARLYGYTF
many	TRBV20-1	TRBJ2-5	TRBD2	TGCAGTGTAAGGACTAGCGGGAGAGGGAGGCGAGAGACCCAGTACTTC	CSVRTSGRGRRETQYF
many	TRBV6-5	TRBJ2-7	NA	TGTGCCAGCGGGCAGTGGAGCTACGAGCAGTACTTC	CASGQWSYEQYF
many	TRBV11-3	TRBJ2-2	NA	TGTGCCAGCAGTCCCCCGGACGCGAACACCGGGGAGCTGTTTTTT	CASSPPDANTGELFF
many	TRBV30	TRBJ1-3	NA	TGTGCCTGGAGAGTTAAGCAATTAGACGGTGCCTCTGGAAACACCATATATTTT	CAWRVKQLDGASGNTIYF
many	TRBV5-1	TRBJ1-5	TRBD1	TGTGCCAGCAGTCCGACAGGGGGTAGCAATCAGCCCCAGCATTTT	CASSPTGGSNQPQHF
NA	TRBV19	TRBJ1-2	TRBD1	TGTGCCGGTAGTATGTGGACCGGACAGGGTAATGGCTACACCTTC	CAGSMWTGQGNGYTF
many	TRBV6-2/TRBV6-3	TRBJ2-7	NA	TGTGCCAGCACAGCCGGTTACGAGCAGTACTTC	CASTAGYEQYF
many	TRBV28	TRBJ2-7	TRBD1	TGTGCCAGCCGGGGACAGTTAAACGAGCAGTACTTC	CASRGQLNEQYF
many	TRBV19	TRBJ1-1	NA	TGTGCCAGTAGTACTACAGACACCACTGAAGCTTTCTTT	CASSTTDTTEAFF